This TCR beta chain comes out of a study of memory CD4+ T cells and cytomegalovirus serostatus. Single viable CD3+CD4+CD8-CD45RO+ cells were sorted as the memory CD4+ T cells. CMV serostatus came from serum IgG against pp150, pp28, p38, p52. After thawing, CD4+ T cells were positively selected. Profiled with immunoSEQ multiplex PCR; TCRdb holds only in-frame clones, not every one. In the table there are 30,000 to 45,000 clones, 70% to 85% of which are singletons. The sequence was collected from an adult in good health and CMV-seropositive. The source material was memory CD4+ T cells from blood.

In nucleotides, the CDR3 is TGTGCCAGCAGTCCCCCCCGGCTAGCGGGAGTTGAGACCCAGTACTTC. This encodes CASSPPRLAGVETQYF. The chain links TRBV28 to TRBJ2-5, with 10 bases that match TRBD2. V was pared by 5 bases and J by 5 bases, with 11 bases of the junction left unmatched. Looked up from germline, CDR1 is MDHEN and CDR2 is SYDVKM. The CDR3 runs 16 residues.